This TCR beta chain was documented in a study of T cells in Graves' hyperthyroidism and ophthalmopathy. About this clonotype: Antigen: not known. A read error may produce the germline difference seen at one junction end.

The CDR3 consists of 14 residues. TCR beta CDR3 sequences were amplified from RNA transcripts. TCR CDR3 regions were first amplified by RT-PCR with HTBI primers. Using its own MiXCR run on the multiplex PCR reads, TCRdb lists one record per CDR3 protein. The data contain around 500,000 distinct CDR3 sequences, roughly 16% of them singletons. Notes on the study in general: Most thyroid clonotypes that were expanded above 0.001 also turned up in blood.

This TCR came from a woman aged 25 to 39 with Graves' ophthalmopathy. Sample: blood. J is TRBJ1-2 and V is TRBV12-3 or TRBV12-4, with D perhaps matching TRBD1 (5 bases). The CDR3 nucleotides are TGTGCCAGCGGTTTTGTGGGGGAACCTCCTGGCTACACCTTC. The encoded protein is CASGFVGEPPGYTF.